The 15 T cell receptor beta chains in this list originate from one sample, sequenced in a study of cytomegalovirus exposure and HLA in healthy donors. The PCR made use of 60 Vbeta and 13 Jbeta primers. Repertoires were generated with immunoSEQ multiplex PCR, while TCRdb's copy carries only in-frame clones and drops some. The sample includes some 110,000 clones, around 68% of them seen just once. Sample: PBMCs. The receptors were sampled from a woman between 50 and 59 years old in good health and CMV-seropositive.

This clone was seen a handful of times. This rearrangement joins TRBV9 to TRBJ1-2; 7 positions agree with TRBD1. The CDR3 is made up of 14 amino acids. Unmatched junction bases numbered 6, after V lost 3 bases and J lost 4 bases. The V gene's germline CDR1 is SGDLS and CDR2 YYNGEE. DNA of the CDR3: TGTGCCAGCAGCGGGGACAGATCCGCCTATGGCTACACCTTC. It yields the protein CASSGDRSAYGYTF.

This clone has just a few counts. The chain uses TRBV6-5 and TRBJ2-1, with 8 bases that match TRBD2. Germline assignment: CDR1 MNHEY and CDR2 SVGAGI. V shed 6 bases, J shed 3 bases, and the junction held 1 base outside the gene matches. This CDR3 is 13 amino acids long. DNA for the CDR3: TGTGCCAGCAGAACTAGCGGCTACAATGAGCAGTTCTTC. Its translation: CASRTSGYNEQFF.

The rearrangement uses TRBV7-2 and TRBJ2-1, with 8 nucleotides matching TRBD2. CDR1 is SGHTA, CDR2 FQGNSA, per germline. With V trimmed by 7 bases and J by 6 bases, 8 bases remained unmatched. The CDR3 is 14 amino acids. For the CDR3, the DNA is TGTGCCAGCACGTACCGGGGGGGCATCAATGAGCAGTTCTTC. Translated: CASTYRGGINEQFF.

A few counts support this clone. The V call is TRBV7-6, the J call TRBJ1-6, with TRBD1 matching 9 bases. Germline V gene sequence: CDR1 SGHVS, CDR2 FNYEAQ. J gave up 1 base and V 1 base, and 8 bases lay outside the gene matches. The CDR3 sequence is 19 residues long. CDR3 DNA: TGTGCCAGCAGCTTAGGTTCCCGGGACAGGGAATCCTATAATTCACCCCTCCACTTT. It translates to CASSLGSRDRESYNSPLHF. Using reference TRBV7-6 and TRBJ1-6 for the parts outside the CDR3, the full variable domain is GAGVSQSPRYKVTKRGQDVALRCDPISGHVSLYWYRQALGQGPEFLTYFNYEAQQDKSGLPNDRFSAERPEGSISTLTIQRTEQRDSAMYRCASSLGSRDRESYNSPLHFGNGTRLTVT.

This clone was seen a handful of times. The chain has TRBV7-2 and TRBJ2-1; TRBD2 matches at 10 bases. V shed 5 bases and J 4 bases; nucleotides not matched to a gene: 5. Germline V CDR1 and CDR2: SGHTA, FQGNSA. The CDR3 consists of 15 residues. The CDR3 nucleotides read TGTGCCAGCAGCAGTCTAGCGGGAGCATACAATGAGCAGTTCTTC. Translating gives CASSSLAGAYNEQFF.

The CDR3 region is CASSQAGGDQPQHF. The CDR3 bases are TGCGCCAGCAGCCAAGCGGGCGGGGACCAGCCCCAGCATTTT. The V and J genes are TRBV4-1 and TRBJ1-5; perhaps TRBD1 as D (5 bases). This CDR3 comprises 14 residues. The V end was cut by 1 base, the J end by 7 bases, with 11 bases between. Germline V gene lookup returns CDR1 MGHRA and CDR2 YSYEKL.

V gene TRBV6-5 combines with J gene TRBJ2-2; D perhaps matches TRBD2 (7 bases). CDR1 and CDR2 from the germline V gene are MNHEY and SVGAGI. The CDR3 is made up of 14 amino acids. Between the trimmed V and J ends, which lost 6 bases and 7 bases, there was a span of 15 bases. The CDR3 loop is CASRKYRGGGELFF. The CDR3 DNA is TGTGCCAGCAGGAAGTATAGGGGGGGCGGGGAGCTGTTTTTT.

The chain links TRBV19 to TRBJ2-7; 7 nucleotides align to TRBD1. V dropped 2 bases and J dropped 2; count of bases not matched to a gene: 6. CDR3 length: 15 amino acids. Per germline, CDR1 LNHDA and CDR2 SQIVND (reference sequence). The CDR3 is CASSISRDRTYEQYF. Written as DNA, the CDR3 is TGTGCCAGTAGTATAAGTCGGGACAGAACCTACGAGCAGTACTTC. Using reference TRBV19 and TRBJ2-7 for the parts outside the CDR3, the full variable domain is DGGITQSPKYLFRKEGQNVTLSCEQNLNHDAMYWYRQDPGQGLRLIYYSQIVNDFQKGDIAEGYSVSREKKESFPLTVTSAQKNPTAFYLCASSISRDRTYEQYFGPGTRLTVT.

The gene calls are TRBV12-5 and TRBJ1-2, with TRBD1 matching 9 bases. CDR1 and CDR2 (germline): LGHNT, FRNRAP. V shed 6 bases, J shed 6 bases, and the junction held 8 bases outside the gene matches. The CDR3 has 14 residues. This CDR3 reads CASGTGTGIDGYTF. The CDR3 nucleotides are TGTGCTAGTGGAACCGGGACAGGGATTGATGGCTACACCTTC.

CDR3 DNA sequence: TGTGCCATCAGCCTGACTAGCGGCTCCTACGAGCAGTACTTC. This codes for CAISLTSGSYEQYF. The rearrangement joins TRBV10-3 to TRBJ2-7; TRBD2 matches at 9 bases. V shed 6 bases, J shed 0 bases, and the junction held 3 bases outside the gene matches. Germline V gene data show CDR1 as ENHRY and CDR2 as SYGVKD. This CDR3 is 14 amino acids long.

The J gene is TRBJ1-2, the V gene TRBV5-5; 8 positions match TRBD1. Germline V gene data show CDR1 as SGHKS and CDR2 as YYEKEE (reference sequence). Trimming took 3 bases from V and 8 from J; bases not matched to a gene: 9. The CDR3 sequence is 14 residues long. Here the CDR3 reads CASSWGQDSSGYTF. The DNA of the CDR3 is TGTGCCAGCAGCTGGGGACAGGACTCGTCGGGCTACACCTTC.

The table lists this clone with a few counts. The chain uses TRBV18 and TRBJ2-7, with TRBD2 matching over 7 bases. CDR1 KGHSH and CDR2 LQKENI come from the germline V gene. The CDR3 totals 13 residues. V trimming: 3 bases; J trimming: 5 bases; junction bases outside the gene matches: 4. In nucleotides, the CDR3 is TGTGCCAGCTCACCCTATGGGGGGGACGAGCAGTACTTC. This gives the protein CASSPYGGDEQYF.

The chain employs TRBV7-2 and TRBJ2-5; TRBD2 matches 12 bases. The CDR3 has 15 amino acids. The V gene end was trimmed by 7 bases and the J gene end by 7 bases; junction bases not matched to a gene: 10. Germline V gene sequence: CDR1 SGHTA, CDR2 FQGNSA. CDR3 residues: CASNLAGGVSGTQYF. DNA for the CDR3: TGTGCCAGCAACCTAGCGGGAGGGGTCAGTGGGACCCAGTACTTC.

The chain uses TRBV10-3 and TRBJ2-1; the match to TRBD1 covers 9 bases. V lost 0 bases to trimming and J lost 6 bases; unmatched junction nucleotides: 6. The CDR3 consists of 16 residues. Germline values: CDR1 ENHRY, CDR2 SYGVKD. The CDR3 DNA follows: TGTGCCATCAGTGAGTCGGGACAGGGATTAGGCAATGAGCAGTTCTTC. This codes for CAISESGQGLGNEQFF.

The chain links TRBV10-1 to TRBJ2-3; D gene ambiguous. Trimming cost V 6 bases and J 0 bases, with 10 bases left between them. Germline-derived CDR1 and CDR2 are WNHNN and SYGVQD (reference sequence). The CDR3 length is 14 residues. The CDR3 protein is CASSALTSTDTQYF. CDR3 nucleotide sequence: TGCGCCAGCAGCGCGTTAACTAGCACAGATACGCAGTATTTT.